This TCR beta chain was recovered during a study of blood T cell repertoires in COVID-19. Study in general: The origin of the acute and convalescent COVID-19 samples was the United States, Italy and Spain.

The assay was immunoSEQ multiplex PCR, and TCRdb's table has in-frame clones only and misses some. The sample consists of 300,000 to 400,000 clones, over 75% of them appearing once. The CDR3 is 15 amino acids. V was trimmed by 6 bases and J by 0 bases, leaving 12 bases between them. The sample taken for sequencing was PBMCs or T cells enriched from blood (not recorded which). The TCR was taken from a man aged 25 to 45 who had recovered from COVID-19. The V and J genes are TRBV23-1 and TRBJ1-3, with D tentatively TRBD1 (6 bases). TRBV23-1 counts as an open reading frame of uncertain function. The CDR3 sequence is CASRDRLPSGNTIYF. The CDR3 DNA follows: TGCGCCAGCAGGGACAGACTTCCCTCTGGAAACACCATATATTTT.